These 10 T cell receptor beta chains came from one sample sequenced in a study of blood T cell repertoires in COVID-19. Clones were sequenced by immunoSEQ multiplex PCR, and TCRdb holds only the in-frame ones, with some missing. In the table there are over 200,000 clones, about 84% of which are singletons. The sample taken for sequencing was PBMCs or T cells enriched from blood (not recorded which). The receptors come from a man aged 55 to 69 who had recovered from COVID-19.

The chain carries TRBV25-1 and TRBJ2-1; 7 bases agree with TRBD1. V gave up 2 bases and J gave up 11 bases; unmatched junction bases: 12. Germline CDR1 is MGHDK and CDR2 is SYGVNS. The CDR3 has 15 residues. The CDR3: CASSELLLTGDKQFF. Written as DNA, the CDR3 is TGTGCCAGCAGTGAACTTTTATTAACAGGGGATAAGCAGTTCTTC.

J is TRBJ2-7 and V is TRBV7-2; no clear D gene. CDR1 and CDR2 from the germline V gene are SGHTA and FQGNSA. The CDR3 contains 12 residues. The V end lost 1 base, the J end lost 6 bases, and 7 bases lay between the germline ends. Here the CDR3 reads CASSLDRVEQYF. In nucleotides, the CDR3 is TGTGCCAGCAGCTTAGATCGTGTCGAGCAGTACTTC.

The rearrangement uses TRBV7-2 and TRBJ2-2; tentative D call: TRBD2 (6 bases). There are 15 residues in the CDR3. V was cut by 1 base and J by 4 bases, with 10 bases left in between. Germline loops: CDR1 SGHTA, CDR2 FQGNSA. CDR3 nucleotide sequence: TGTGCCAGCAGCTTAGTGGGACTTTTCACCGGGGAGCTGTTTTTT. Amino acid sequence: CASSLVGLFTGELFF.

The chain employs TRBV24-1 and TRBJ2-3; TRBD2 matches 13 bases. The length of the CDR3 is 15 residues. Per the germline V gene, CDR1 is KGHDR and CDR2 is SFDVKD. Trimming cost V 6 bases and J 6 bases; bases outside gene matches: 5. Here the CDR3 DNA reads TGTGCCACCAGTTCACTAGCGGGGGGGATGGATACGCAGTATTTT. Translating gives CATSSLAGGMDTQYF.

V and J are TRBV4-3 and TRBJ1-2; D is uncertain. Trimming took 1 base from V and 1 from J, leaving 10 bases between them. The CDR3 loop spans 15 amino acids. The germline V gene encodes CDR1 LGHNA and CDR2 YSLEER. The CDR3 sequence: CASSQVGGSNYGYTF. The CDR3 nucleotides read TGCGCCAGCAGCCAAGTCGGAGGGAGTAACTATGGCTACACCTTC.

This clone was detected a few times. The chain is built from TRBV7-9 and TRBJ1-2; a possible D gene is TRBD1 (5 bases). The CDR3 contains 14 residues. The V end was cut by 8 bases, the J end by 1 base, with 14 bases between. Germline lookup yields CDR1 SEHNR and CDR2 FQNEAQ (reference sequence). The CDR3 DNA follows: TGTGCCAGCGGGGCCTCACAGAATAACTATGGCTACACCTTC. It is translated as CASGASQNNYGYTF.

CDR3 loop: CASSPLTPGGAFF. CDR3 nucleotides: TGTGCCAGTAGTCCCCTAACCCCGGGGGGCGCGTTCTTC. The rearrangement links TRBV19 to TRBJ2-1; a possible D gene is TRBD2 (7 bases). The CDR3 sequence is 13 residues long. V lost 5 bases and J 15 bases, leaving 20 bases between the germline ends. Germline V gene sequence: CDR1 LNHDA, CDR2 SQIVND (reference sequence).

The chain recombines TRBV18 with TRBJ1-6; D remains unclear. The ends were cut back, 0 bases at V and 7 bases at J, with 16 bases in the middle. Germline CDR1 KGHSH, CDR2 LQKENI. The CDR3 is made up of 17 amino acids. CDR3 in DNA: TGTGCCAGCTCACCACCAATTCAGGTGGGTGGGAATTCACCCCTCCACTTT. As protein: CASSPPIQVGGNSPLHF.

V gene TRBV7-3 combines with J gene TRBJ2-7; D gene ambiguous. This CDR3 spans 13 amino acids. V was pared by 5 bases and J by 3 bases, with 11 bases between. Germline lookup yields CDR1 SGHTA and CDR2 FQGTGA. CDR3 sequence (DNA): TGTGCCAGCAGCCCTAAGGCAGGCTACGAGCAGTACTTC. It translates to CASSPKAGYEQYF.

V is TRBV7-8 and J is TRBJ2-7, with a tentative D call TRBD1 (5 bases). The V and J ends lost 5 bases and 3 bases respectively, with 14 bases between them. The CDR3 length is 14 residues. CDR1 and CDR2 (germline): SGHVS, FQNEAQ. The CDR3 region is CASSPGRLSYEQYF. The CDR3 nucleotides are TGTGCCAGCAGCCCAGGGCGACTGAGCTACGAGCAGTACTTC.